Shown below are 9 T cell receptor beta chains from a single sample sequenced in a study of blood T cells in healthy people across ages (dated by TCRdb to 2015 to 2017). Library generation was performed with 5' RACE. The instrument was an Illumina HiSeq 2500. The second PCR ran for roughly 7 to 11 cycles and used a J-beta primer mix along with a sample-barcoded 5' primer. The public sequencing data were trimmed at Q25 with fastp and processed into clonotypes with MiXCR by TCRdb, which kept only in-frame beta chains. Each CDR3 protein gets just one entry, which takes the most common genes and DNA from the rows behind it. This sample holds approximately 770,000 distinct CDR3 sequences; about 62% were observed only once. The ten largest clones add up to roughly 22% of the sample. The sequencing input was blood. The receptors here all came from a man aged 25 to 40 in good health.

This clonotype appeared once. V gene TRBV6-5 combines with J gene TRBJ2-1; unclear D gene. V was trimmed by 2 bases and J by 8 bases, leaving 7 bases between them. Germline CDR1 and CDR2: MNHEY and SVGAGI. The CDR3 runs to 12 residues. The CDR3 here is CASSYGPDEQFF. The CDR3 nucleotides read TGTGCCAGCAGTTACGGTCCCGATGAGCAGTTCTTC.

There are a few counts of this clonotype. V usage is TRBV11-2 and J usage is TRBJ2-3; a possible D gene is TRBD1 (5 bases). CDR3 size: 13 residues. Germline values: CDR1 SGHAT, CDR2 FQNNGV. Deletions cut 7 bases from V and 5 bases from J, with 13 bases between. The CDR3 region is CASTFDRLDTQYF. CDR3 DNA sequence: TGTGCCAGCACTTTCGACAGACTAGATACGCAGTATTTT. Together with reference TRBV11-2 and TRBJ2-3, the CDR3 gives the full variable domain: EAGVAQSPRYKIIEKRQSVAFWCNPISGHATLYWYQQILGQGPKLLIQFQNNGVVDDSQLPKDRFSAERLKGVDSTLKIQPAKLEDSAVYLCASTFDRLDTQYFGPGTRLTVL.

V gene TRBV11-2 combines with J gene TRBJ2-1; TRBD2 matches at 7 bases. Losses at the gene ends were 5 bases for V and 8 bases for J; bases not matched to a gene: 6. This CDR3 contains 13 residues. Germline V gene lookup returns CDR1 SGHAT and CDR2 FQNNGV. The CDR3 protein is CASSVQGGDEQFF. The CDR3 DNA reads TGTGCCAGCAGCGTCCAGGGAGGGGATGAGCAGTTCTTC.

The rearrangement links TRBV27 to TRBJ1-2, with 7 bases identical to TRBD1. The ends lost 5 bases at V and 8 bases at J; junction bases unmatched: 14. Germline V gives CDR1 MNHEY, CDR2 SMNVEV (reference sequence). The CDR3 is 15 residues long. The CDR3 coding sequence is TGTGCCAGCAGTCCCCGTACAGGGGTGGTATGGGGCTACACCTTC. Translation gives CASSPRTGVVWGYTF.

This chain links TRBV12-3 or TRBV12-4 with TRBJ2-5; D call uncertain. There are 12 residues in the CDR3. V lost 8 bases to trimming and J lost 0 bases, with 7 bases between them. CDR3 residues: CASQKNQETQYF. The CDR3 nucleotides are TGTGCCAGCCAGAAAAACCAAGAGACCCAGTACTTC.

This chain links TRBV6-1 with TRBJ2-1, with D maybe TRBD2 (5 bases). Trimming removed 1 base at V and 13 bases at J, with 17 bases between. The CDR3 is 14 amino acids. Germline-derived CDR1 and CDR2 are MNHNS and SASEGT. CDR3 protein: CASSEGVFGETQFF. CDR3 coding DNA: TGTGCCAGCAGTGAAGGGGTGTTTGGGGAGACCCAGTTCTTC.

The rearrangement joins TRBV9 to TRBJ2-4, with 14 bases matching TRBD2. The CDR3 runs to 18 residues. The V and J ends lost 0 bases and 8 bases, in that order; junction bases with no gene match: 10. Germline CDR1 SGDLS, CDR2 YYNGEE. The CDR3 DNA follows: TGTGCCAGCAGCGTAGGTAGGCGGACTAGCGGGAGGCCGGACATTCAGTACTTC. It codes for CASSVGRRTSGRPDIQYF.

This clonotype was found once. V is TRBV5-5 and J is TRBJ2-1; the D is unclear. This CDR3 contains 13 residues. Germline CDR1 and CDR2: SGHKS and YYEKEE (reference sequence). V was shortened by 2 bases and J by 5 bases, with 8 bases between the two germline ends. The CDR3 spells CASSLKQHNEQFF. CDR3 DNA: TGTGCCAGCAGCTTAAAGCAGCACAATGAGCAGTTCTTC. Supplemented by reference TRBV5-5 and TRBJ2-1, the full variable domain reads DAGVTQSPTHLIKTRGQQVTLRCSPISGHKSVSWYQQVLGQGPQFIFQYYEKEERGRGNFPDRFSARQFPNYSSELNVNALLLGDSALYLCASSLKQHNEQFFGPGTRLTVL.

V is TRBV20-1 and J is TRBJ2-3, with D maybe TRBD2 (5 bases). V was shortened by 1 base and J by 2 bases, with 13 bases between the two germline ends. The germline V gene has CDR1 DFQATT and CDR2 SNEGSKA (reference sequence). This CDR3 has 15 amino acids. Here the CDR3 reads CSARGVARNTDTQYF. The CDR3 bases are TGCAGTGCTAGAGGGGTAGCGAGGAACACAGATACGCAGTATTTT.